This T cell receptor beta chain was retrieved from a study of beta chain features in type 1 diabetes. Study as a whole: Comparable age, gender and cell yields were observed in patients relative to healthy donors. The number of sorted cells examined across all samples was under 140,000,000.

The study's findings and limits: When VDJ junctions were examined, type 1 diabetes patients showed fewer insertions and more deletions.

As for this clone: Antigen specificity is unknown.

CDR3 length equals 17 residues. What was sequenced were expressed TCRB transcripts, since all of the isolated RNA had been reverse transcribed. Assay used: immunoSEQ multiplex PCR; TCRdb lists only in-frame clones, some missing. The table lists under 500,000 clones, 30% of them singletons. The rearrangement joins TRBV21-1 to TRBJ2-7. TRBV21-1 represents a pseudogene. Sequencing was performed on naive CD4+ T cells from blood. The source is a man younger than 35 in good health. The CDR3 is CASSNRPSGRPSYEQYF. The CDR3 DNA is TGTGCCAGCAGCAATAGGCCCTCGGGACGTCCCTCCTACGAGCAGTACTTC.